A selection of T cell receptor beta chains follows, all from one sample in a study of T-cell reconstitution after alpha-beta-depleted transplantation in children. Using its own MiXCR run on the PCR reads, TCRdb lists one record per CDR3 protein. In the table there are roughly 400,000 distinct CDR3 sequences, approximately 41% of which are singletons. Here the sequenced sample was PBMCs, taken before TCRalphabeta/CD19-depleted stem cell transplant. These TCRs come from a girl aged 2 to 10 with aplastic anemia, due to receive a stem cell transplant. The CDR3 runs from the conserved cysteine through the conserved F or W. The D gene is left open where the match is weak. Not all rows give a size; the values are once, few, many and, for expanded clones, a class.

V gene	D gene	J gene	clone size	CDR3 DNA	CDR3 protein
TRBV5-1	NA	TRBJ2-6	many	TGCGCCAGCAGCTTGGACGGGATGTCTGGGGCCAACGTCCTGACTTTC	CASSLDGMSGANVLTF
TRBV28	NA	TRBJ2-3	NA	TGTGCCAGCATCCCCCGGGGCTCCATCACAGATACGCAGTATTTT	CASIPRGSITDTQYF
TRBV20-1	TRBD2	TRBJ2-1	many	TGCAGTGCTAGGTCCCCCACTAGCGCGCTCTCGTATGAGCAGTTCTTC	CSARSPTSALSYEQFF
TRBV4-1	NA	TRBJ2-7	NA	TGCGCCAGCAGCCAAAACTCTGCCGGCAGCTCCTACGAGCAGTACTTC	CASSQNSAGSSYEQYF
TRBV29-1	TRBD2	TRBJ2-1	NA	TGCAGCGTTGAAGTCTCGGGACTAGCGGGAGGTCTCAGTGAGCAGTTCTTC	CSVEVSGLAGGLSEQFF
TRBV12-3/TRBV12-4	NA	TRBJ2-2	NA	TGTGCCAGCAGGCGTACTGGGTTGGCCGGGGAGCTGTTTTTT	CASRRTGLAGELFF
TRBV20-1	TRBD1	TRBJ2-3	NA	TGCAGTGCCAGACAGGGGTCGACAGATACGCAGTATTTT	CSARQGSTDTQYF
TRBV15	NA	TRBJ2-7	NA	TGTGCCACCGGGCAGGGTGCCTACGAGCAGTACTTC	CATGQGAYEQYF
TRBV13	NA	TRBJ1-2	many	TGTGCCAGCAGCTTAGGGGCCAGAAACCTCTATGGCTACACCTTC	CASSLGARNLYGYTF
TRBV12-3/TRBV12-4	NA	TRBJ2-7	NA	TGTGCCTCCTTTAAGGAGGGAGTCTCCTACGAGCAGTACTTC	CASFKEGVSYEQYF
TRBV5-1	TRBD2	TRBJ2-2	many	TGTGCCAGCAGCTTAGCGGGAGGCACCGGGGAGCTGTTTTTT	CASSLAGGTGELFF
TRBV4-2	NA	TRBJ2-2	few	TGTGCCCGCCGGGGCCTTTCCGGGGAGCTGTTTTTT	CARRGLSGELFF
TRBV30	TRBD1	TRBJ2-7	NA	TGCGCGTTCCACCAGGACAGGGGGCTCGAGCAGTACTTC	CAFHQDRGLEQYF
TRBV29-1	NA	TRBJ1-2	NA	TGCAGCGTTGGGGGGGAATCTTATGGCTACACCTTC	CSVGGESYGYTF
TRBV6-1	TRBD1	TRBJ2-2	NA	TGTGCCAGCAGTGGGGGACAGGTCCTATTGGATCGAGCCGGGGAGCTGTTTTTT	CASSGGQVLLDRAGELFF
TRBV7-9	TRBD1	TRBJ2-2	NA	TGTGCCAGCACCCTGGACAGGGTCAGGACCGGGGAGCTGTTTTTT	CASTLDRVRTGELFF
TRBV5-1	TRBD1	TRBJ2-2	NA	TGCGCCAGCAGCTTGGCCAGGGGGCCGAACACCGGGGAGCTGTTTTTT	CASSLARGPNTGELFF
TRBV20-1	NA	TRBJ1-5	few	TGCAGTGCTAGAAGGAGCAATCAGCCCCAGCATTTT	CSARRSNQPQHF
TRBV6-4	TRBD1	TRBJ1-4	few	TGTGCCAGCAGCCAGGACAGGTTAGCACCATCAACTAATGAAAAACTGTTTTTT	CASSQDRLAPSTNEKLFF
TRBV10-3	TRBD1	TRBJ1-4	once	TGTGCCATCAGCAAAGGGGGCGAAAAACTGTTTTTT	CAISKGGEKLFF
TRBV2	NA	TRBJ2-1	few	TGTGCCAGCAGAGGGGCAAGGGGCCCCCCCAGCTCCTACAATGAGCAGTTCTTC	CASRGARGPPSSYNEQFF
TRBV6-5	TRBD2	TRBJ2-3	many	TGTGCCAGCAGTTTGGAGGCTAGCGGGAGGATCACAGATACGCAGTATTTT	CASSLEASGRITDTQYF
TRBV5-1	TRBD1	TRBJ2-2	few	TGCGCCAGCAGCTCACAGGGGGCCGGCGACACCGGGGAGCTGTTTTTT	CASSSQGAGDTGELFF
TRBV29-1	NA	TRBJ2-2	NA	TGCAGCGTAAAAGATCCGGGAGCGACCACCGGGGAGCTGTTTTTT	CSVKDPGATTGELFF
TRBV28	NA	TRBJ2-4	NA	TGTGCCAGCCGGGAAAACAGCAAAAACATTCAGTACTTC	CASRENSKNIQYF
TRBV20-1	NA	TRBJ2-5	NA	TGCAGTGCTAACAGAAGGGAGACCCAGTACTTC	CSANRRETQYF
TRBV5-1	NA	TRBJ2-1	NA	TGCGCCAGCAGCTTGGACAGAAACTACAATGAGCAGTTCTTC	CASSLDRNYNEQFF
TRBV29-1	NA	TRBJ2-1	NA	TGCAGCGTTGAGAGGCGGGGTGCCAATGAGCAGTTCTTC	CSVERRGANEQFF
TRBV30	NA	TRBJ1-5	NA	TGTGCCTGGAGTGTCATGGGGATCATGCCCCAGCATTTT	CAWSVMGIMPQHF
TRBV5-1	NA	TRBJ1-2	many	TGCGCCAGCAGCTTGGCCAGGGAGGGTGGCTACACCTTC	CASSLAREGGYTF
TRBV4-1	NA	TRBJ2-1	many	TGCGCCAGCAGCCATCAGAGCGGTGAGCAGTTCTTC	CASSHQSGEQFF
TRBV24-1	NA	TRBJ2-3	NA	TGTGCCACCAGCTCCTCGACACAGGTGGGGGGCGGGGGCACAGATACGCAGTATTTT	CATSSSTQVGGGGTDTQYF
TRBV2	TRBD1	TRBJ2-7	NA	TGTGCCAGCAGTGAAGGGACAGGGGCCGGTCACGAGCAGTACTTC	CASSEGTGAGHEQYF
TRBV20-1	TRBD2	TRBJ2-5	NA	TGCAGTGCTAGTGGCGGGGGGGCCGCAGAGACCCAGTACTTC	CSASGGGAAETQYF
TRBV10-3	NA	TRBJ2-3	NA	TGTGCCATCAGTGAGTCTGGTGGCAGCACAGATACGCAGTATTTT	CAISESGGSTDTQYF
TRBV4-1	NA	TRBJ2-7	NA	TGCGCCAGCAGCCCTTCCCCAGCGGAGGGTCACGAGCAGTACTTC	CASSPSPAEGHEQYF
TRBV7-9	NA	TRBJ2-6	NA	TGTGCCGCACGGGGTTCCTCTGGGGCCAACGTCCTGACTTTC	CAARGSSGANVLTF
TRBV11-2	TRBD2	TRBJ2-2	many	TGTGCCAGCAGCTTACAGAGCGGGAGCTTCACCGGGGAGCTGTTTTTT	CASSLQSGSFTGELFF
TRBV15	TRBD2	TRBJ2-1	NA	TGTGCCACCAGCAGGCATCTAGCGGGAGGGGACGATGAGCAGTTCTTC	CATSRHLAGGDDEQFF
TRBV5-1	TRBD1	TRBJ2-6	few	TGCGCCAGCAGCTCCACAGGGGGCGCTGGGGCCAACGTCCTGACTTTC	CASSSTGGAGANVLTF
TRBV5-1	NA	TRBJ2-5	NA	TGCGCCAGCAATCCGGGGGCGAGAGAGACCCAGTACTTC	CASNPGARETQYF
TRBV10-3	NA	TRBJ2-4	NA	TGTGCCACACAGGACACCAAAAACATTCAGTACTTC	CATQDTKNIQYF
TRBV12-3/TRBV12-4	TRBD2	TRBJ2-2	few	TGTGCCAGCAGTCTCAGCGGGGGGGGGACCGGGGAGCTGTTTTTT	CASSLSGGGTGELFF
TRBV12-3/TRBV12-4	TRBD1	TRBJ2-5	many	TGTGCCAGCAGTTTAACAGGGGCAGAGACCCAGTACTTC	CASSLTGAETQYF
TRBV20-1	NA	TRBJ1-5	NA	TGCAGTGCCATAGGGGTCGGACCTTATAGCAATCAGCCCCAGCATTTT	CSAIGVGPYSNQPQHF
TRBV7-9	NA	TRBJ2-7	many	TGTGCCAGCAGCGACGACAATTACTACGAGCAGTACTTC	CASSDDNYYEQYF
TRBV20-1	NA	TRBJ2-5	once	TGCAGTGCGAGACGCCCGGGACTCCAAGAGACCCAGTACTTC	CSARRPGLQETQYF
TRBV24-1	TRBD1	TRBJ2-5	NA	TGTGCCACCAGTGACCATTCCCGGACAGGGGAAGAGACCCAGTACTTC	CATSDHSRTGEETQYF
TRBV5-1	NA	TRBJ2-3	NA	TGCGCCAGCAGCTTGGCCGGGAGAGAGTACGCAGATACGCAGTATTTT	CASSLAGREYADTQYF
TRBV12-3/TRBV12-4	NA	TRBJ2-7	few	TGTGCCAGCAGTTTTAGGGTGGGGGACCCGGGATCCCACGAGCAGTACTTC	CASSFRVGDPGSHEQYF
TRBV12-3/TRBV12-4	NA	TRBJ2-4	many	TGTGCCAGCAGTTTAGGAGGGGTCGGAAACATTCAGTACTTC	CASSLGGVGNIQYF
TRBV20-1	NA	TRBJ1-2	NA	TGCAGTGCTTCCTCCCCCAACTCTCATGGCTACACCTTC	CSASSPNSHGYTF
TRBV27	NA	TRBJ2-6	NA	TGTGCCAGCAGTTTGGTAGGGGTCTCTGGGGCCAACGTCCTGACTTTC	CASSLVGVSGANVLTF
TRBV29-1	TRBD2	TRBJ2-1	few	TGCAGCGTTGGGGGACTAGCGGGAGTTGAGTACAATGAGCAGTTCTTC	CSVGGLAGVEYNEQFF
TRBV6-1	NA	TRBJ1-5	NA	TGTGCCAGCACCAAGGACAGACTTTATAGCAATCAGCCCCAGCATTTT	CASTKDRLYSNQPQHF
TRBV18	NA	TRBJ2-1	NA	TGTGCCAGCTCACCACCCCTGGGGGAGGGGGCGTACAATGAGCAGTTCTTC	CASSPPLGEGAYNEQFF
TRBV5-1	TRBD1	TRBJ2-2	many	TGCGCCAGCAGTTTCGGGACAGTTATCACCGGGGAGCTGTTTTTT	CASSFGTVITGELFF
TRBV5-1	NA	TRBJ2-1	many	TGCGCCAGCAGCCCCCTGGCACTGACCCAAACCAAGTACAATGAGCAGTTCTTC	CASSPLALTQTKYNEQFF